Listed below are T cell receptor beta chains from one sample, sequenced in a study of shared clonotypes between healthy human individuals. Repertoires were generated with immunoSEQ multiplex PCR, while TCRdb's copy carries only in-frame clones and drops some. Of more than 500,000 clones detected, roughly 95% appear once; the ten largest clones hold about 0.067%. Material: naive CD4+ T cells sorted from blood. The receptors were sampled from a woman aged 25 to 39 in good health. Each CDR3 is given with its conserved first and last residue. Each record gives: clone size, J gene, V gene, D gene, CDR3 protein, CDR3 DNA. D genes are given only for firm matches. Only some rows state a clone size, as once, few, many or a class for expanded clones.

>-|TRBJ2-2|TRBV21-1|-
CASSRRGTGPGTGELFF
TGTGCCAGCAGTAGGAGGGGAACAGGCCCGGGGACCGGGGAGCTGTTTTTT
>once|TRBJ2-5|TRBV14|TRBD1
CASSPRASGGETQYF
TGTGCCAGCAGCCCCCGGGCCTCAGGGGGAGAGACCCAGTACTTC
>-|TRBJ2-1|TRBV7-2|TRBD2
CASSYYSGSAYNEQFF
TGTGCCAGCAGCTACTATAGCGGGAGTGCCTACAATGAGCAGTTCTTC
>-|TRBJ1-5|TRBV2|-
CASSWGDSNQPQHF
TGTGCCAGCAGTTGGGGGGATAGCAATCAGCCCCAGCATTTT
>-|TRBJ1-3|TRBV7-9|-
CASSLDTPYSGNTIYF
TGTGCCAGCAGCTTAGACACCCCTTACTCTGGAAACACCATATATTTT
>-|TRBJ2-2|TRBV7-2|TRBD2
CASSLEAGANSIGELFF
TGTGCCAGCAGCTTAGAGGCGGGAGCCAATTCAATCGGGGAGCTGTTTTTT
>-|TRBJ1-4|TRBV5-1|-
CASTTYAGSNEKLFF
TGCGCCAGCACCACCTATGCGGGCTCTAATGAAAAACTGTTTTTT
>-|TRBJ2-7|TRBV5-4|-
CASSLALGIRYF
TGTGCCAGCAGCTTGGCCCTGGGGATAAGGTACTTC
>once|TRBJ2-3|TRBV7-9|TRBD1
CASSRDRSTDTQYF
TGTGCCAGCAGCAGGGACAGAAGCACAGATACGCAGTATTTT
>-|TRBJ2-1|TRBV25-1|-
CASTSLGGLDEQFF
TGTGCCAGCACCTCCCTGGGCGGTCTCGATGAGCAGTTCTTC
>-|TRBJ1-1|TRBV28|-
CASSLPRPRFNTEAFF
TGTGCCAGCAGTTTACCCAGGCCTCGCTTTAACACTGAAGCTTTCTTT
>once|TRBJ2-1|TRBV13|-
CASSPSGSFGNEQFF
TGTGCCAGCAGCCCATCGGGGAGTTTCGGTAATGAGCAGTTCTTC
>-|TRBJ2-3|TRBV19|-
CASTYQDFTDTQYF
TGTGCCAGTACCTACCAGGACTTCACAGATACGCAGTATTTT
>-|TRBJ1-1|TRBV10-3|TRBD1
CAISEGPRDSFNTEAFF
TGTGCCATCAGTGAAGGGCCCCGGGACAGCTTTAACACTGAAGCTTTCTTT
>-|TRBJ2-6|TRBV19|TRBD2
CASSELAGGPGANVLTF
TGTGCCAGTAGTGAGCTAGCGGGAGGGCCTGGGGCCAACGTCCTGACTTTC
>-|TRBJ1-1|TRBV5-1|-
CASSFSGNTEAFF
TGCGCCAGCAGCTTTTCAGGGAACACTGAAGCTTTCTTT
>-|TRBJ2-3|TRBV6-1|-
CASSSFSADTQYF
TGTGCCAGCAGTTCTTTTAGCGCCGATACGCAGTATTTT
>-|TRBJ1-1|TRBV6-1|-
CASRREYSAFF
TGTGCCAGCCGACGGGAGTACTCAGCTTTCTTT
>-|TRBJ2-3|TRBV6-5|TRBD1
CASSYSSGGGADTQYF
TGTGCCAGCAGTTACTCGTCAGGGGGCGGCGCAGATACGCAGTATTTT
>-|TRBJ1-2|TRBV15|-
CATSEASYGYTF
TGTGCCACCAGTGAGGCATCTTATGGCTACACCTTC
>-|TRBJ1-4|TRBV5-4|-
CASSLDIATNEKLFF
TGTGCCAGCAGCTTAGATATTGCAACTAATGAAAAACTGTTTTTT
>-|TRBJ2-1|TRBV12-5|TRBD2
CASGLSNLAGGPYNEQFF
TGTGCTAGTGGTTTGTCCAATCTAGCGGGAGGGCCTTACAATGAGCAGTTCTTC
>-|TRBJ2-2|TRBV2|-
CASSEMDPSNTGELFF
TGTGCCAGCAGCGAAATGGACCCCTCGAACACCGGGGAGCTGTTTTTT
>-|TRBJ2-1|TRBV7-9|-
CASSLEVGASYNEQFF
TGTGCCAGCAGCTTAGAGGTGGGAGCGTCCTACAATGAGCAGTTCTTC
>-|TRBJ1-5|TRBV4-1|-
CASSLSGALNQPQHF
TGCGCCAGCAGCCTAAGCGGGGCTCTGAATCAGCCCCAGCATTTT
>-|TRBJ1-5|TRBV4-2|-
CASSQDGHQPQHF
TGTGCCAGCAGCCAGGACGGACATCAGCCCCAGCATTTT
>-|TRBJ2-3|TRBV11-2|TRBD1
CASSTRQGADTQYF
TGTGCCAGCAGCACCCGACAGGGGGCAGATACGCAGTATTTT
>-|TRBJ2-7|TRBV27|-
CASNSGGEQYF
TGTGCCAGCAATTCCGGGGGCGAGCAGTACTTC
>-|TRBJ2-1|TRBV7-8|-
CASSIRNTWNEQFF
TGTGCCAGCAGCATCCGCAACACTTGGAATGAGCAGTTCTTC
>-|TRBJ2-1|TRBV7-9|TRBD2
CASGTSSSYNEQFF
TGTGCCAGCGGGACTAGCAGCTCCTACAATGAGCAGTTCTTC
>-|TRBJ1-5|TRBV4-1|TRBD1
CASSQDRDRGDQPQHF
TGCGCCAGCAGCCAAGATCGGGACAGGGGAGACCAGCCCCAGCATTTT
>-|TRBJ2-5|TRBV5-1|TRBD1
CASSFGTGYRETQYF
TGCGCCAGCAGCTTCGGGACAGGCTATCGGGAGACCCAGTACTTC
>-|TRBJ2-7|TRBV5-1|TRBD2
CASSPLTSGRGEQYF
TGCGCCAGCAGCCCGTTGACTAGCGGGAGGGGGGAGCAGTACTTC
>-|TRBJ2-1|TRBV7-9|TRBD1
CASSSWTGATYNEQFF
TGTGCCAGCAGCTCCTGGACAGGGGCTACCTACAATGAGCAGTTCTTC
>-|TRBJ1-3|TRBV4-1|-
CASSQDQAAGNTIYF
TGCGCCAGCAGCCAAGATCAGGCAGCTGGAAACACCATATATTTT
>-|TRBJ2-7|TRBV6-6|-
CASSEAPYEQYF
TGTGCCAGCAGCGAGGCGCCCTACGAGCAGTACTTC
>-|TRBJ1-1|TRBV18|-
CASSPRGANTEAFF
TGTGCCAGCTCACCGCGGGGCGCGAACACTGAAGCTTTCTTT
>-|TRBJ2-3|TRBV21-1|-
CASSKEGQEPGTQYF
TGTGCCAGCAGCAAAGAGGGGCAGGAGCCAGGTACGCAGTATTTT
>-|TRBJ2-6|TRBV30|-
CAWSGPSGANVLTF
TGTGCCTGGAGTGGGCCGTCTGGGGCCAACGTCCTGACTTTC
>few|TRBJ1-1|TRBV19|-
CASPNPSVNTEAFF
TGTGCCAGCCCAAATCCCTCGGTGAACACTGAAGCTTTCTTT
>once|TRBJ2-7|TRBV28|-
CASSLLRDSGVQYF
TGTGCCAGCAGTTTATTGAGGGACTCGGGGGTGCAGTACTTC
>-|TRBJ2-7|TRBV28|-
CASSPLGYEQYF
TGTGCCAGCAGTCCTCTGGGCTACGAGCAGTACTTC
>-|TRBJ2-3|TRBV4-2|TRBD2
CASSQGGRTSTDTQYF
TGTGCCAGCAGCCAAGGCGGGAGGACTAGCACAGATACGCAGTATTTT
>-|TRBJ2-7|TRBV27|-
CASSLGPWGYEQYF
TGTGCCAGCAGTCTGGGACCCTGGGGCTACGAGCAGTACTTC
>-|TRBJ1-2|TRBV4-1|-
CASSLEGNARNYGYTF
TGCGCCAGCAGCCTAGAGGGAAACGCCAGGAACTATGGCTACACCTTC
>-|TRBJ2-7|TRBV9|TRBD2
CASSKRTSGSKYEQYF
TGTGCCAGCAGCAAACGGACTAGCGGGAGTAAGTACGAGCAGTACTTC
>-|TRBJ1-5|TRBV28|-
CASSFGGHSNQPQHF
TGTGCCAGCAGTTTCGGGGGCCATAGCAATCAGCCCCAGCATTTT
>once|TRBJ2-5|TRBV19|-
CASSMRGVQEAQYF
TGTGCCAGTAGTATGCGAGGCGTCCAAGAGGCCCAGTACTTC
>-|TRBJ1-5|TRBV28|-
CASSTALRSQPQHF
TGTGCCAGCAGTACGGCGTTAAGGAGTCAGCCCCAGCATTTT
>-|TRBJ2-3|TRBV2|TRBD2
CASSDLAGGPGDTQYF
TGTGCCAGCAGTGATTTAGCGGGAGGGCCCGGAGATACGCAGTATTTT
>-|TRBJ2-3|TRBV10-3|-
CAISPQKKITDTQYF
TGTGCCATCAGCCCCCAAAAGAAAATCACAGATACGCAGTATTTT
>-|TRBJ2-7|TRBV28|TRBD1
CASFGHRGRLAYEQYF
TGTGCCAGCTTTGGGCACAGGGGGCGCCTGGCCTACGAGCAGTACTTC
>-|TRBJ2-3|TRBV5-1|TRBD2
CASSLRLETSGTDTQYF
TGCGCCAGCAGCTTGAGGTTAGAAACTAGCGGCACAGATACGCAGTATTTT
>once|TRBJ1-1|TRBV5-1|-
CASSLVVNTEAFF
TGCGCCAGCAGCTTGGTAGTTAACACTGAAGCTTTCTTT